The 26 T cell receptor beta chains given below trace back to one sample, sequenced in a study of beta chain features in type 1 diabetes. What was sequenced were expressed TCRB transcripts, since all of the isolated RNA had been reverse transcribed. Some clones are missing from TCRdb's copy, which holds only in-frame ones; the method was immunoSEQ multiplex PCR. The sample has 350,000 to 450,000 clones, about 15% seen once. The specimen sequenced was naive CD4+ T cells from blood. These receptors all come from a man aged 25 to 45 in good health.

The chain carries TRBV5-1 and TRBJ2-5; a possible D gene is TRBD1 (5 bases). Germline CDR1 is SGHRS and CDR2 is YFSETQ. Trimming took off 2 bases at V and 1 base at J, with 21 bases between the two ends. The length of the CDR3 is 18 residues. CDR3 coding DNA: TGCGCCAGCAGCTTCACCCTGGGCAGGGTGGGCACCCAAGAGACCCAGTACTTC. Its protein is CASSFTLGRVGTQETQYF.

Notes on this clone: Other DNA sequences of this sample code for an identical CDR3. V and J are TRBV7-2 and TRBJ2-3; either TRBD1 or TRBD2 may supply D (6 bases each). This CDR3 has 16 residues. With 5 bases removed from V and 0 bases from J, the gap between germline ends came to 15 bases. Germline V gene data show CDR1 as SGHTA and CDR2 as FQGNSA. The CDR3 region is CASSLGGGPSTDTQYF. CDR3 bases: TGTGCCAGCAGCCTCGGGGGCGGACCTAGCACAGATACGCAGTATTTT.

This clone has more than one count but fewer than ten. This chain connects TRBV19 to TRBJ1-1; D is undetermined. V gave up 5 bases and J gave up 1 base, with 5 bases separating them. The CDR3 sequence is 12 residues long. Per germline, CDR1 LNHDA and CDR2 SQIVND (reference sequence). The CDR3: CASSGPNTEAFF. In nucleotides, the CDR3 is TGTGCCAGTAGTGGACCGAACACTGAAGCTTTCTTT.

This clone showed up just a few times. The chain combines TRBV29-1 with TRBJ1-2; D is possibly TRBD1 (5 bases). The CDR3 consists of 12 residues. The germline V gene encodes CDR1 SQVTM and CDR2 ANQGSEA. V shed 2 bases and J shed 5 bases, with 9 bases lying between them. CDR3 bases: TGCAGCGTTGAAAGGGGCCGATATGGCTACACCTTC. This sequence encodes CSVERGRYGYTF.

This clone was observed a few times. CDR3 protein: CAWARREDTEAFF. The CDR3 DNA is TGTGCCTGGGCCCGCAGGGAGGACACTGAAGCTTTCTTT. The rearrangement links TRBV30 to TRBJ1-1; weak D call: TRBD1 (5 bases). The CDR3 contains 13 residues. The germline V and J ends were trimmed by 5 bases and 3 bases, with 13 bases remaining between them. Germline assignment: CDR1 GTSNPN and CDR2 SVGIG (reference sequence).

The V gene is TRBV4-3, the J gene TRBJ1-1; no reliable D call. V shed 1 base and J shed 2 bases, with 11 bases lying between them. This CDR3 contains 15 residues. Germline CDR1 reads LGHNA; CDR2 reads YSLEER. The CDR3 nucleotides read TGCGCCAGCAGCCAAGTCCCACAAGGAAACACTGAAGCTTTCTTT. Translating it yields CASSQVPQGNTEAFF.

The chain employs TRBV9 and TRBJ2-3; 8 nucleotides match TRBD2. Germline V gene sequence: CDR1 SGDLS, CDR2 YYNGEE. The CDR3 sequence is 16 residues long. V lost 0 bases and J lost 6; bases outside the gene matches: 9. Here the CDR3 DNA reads TGTGCCAGCAGCGTAGGGAACGGGAGGGCCTCCGATACGCAGTATTTT. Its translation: CASSVGNGRASDTQYF.

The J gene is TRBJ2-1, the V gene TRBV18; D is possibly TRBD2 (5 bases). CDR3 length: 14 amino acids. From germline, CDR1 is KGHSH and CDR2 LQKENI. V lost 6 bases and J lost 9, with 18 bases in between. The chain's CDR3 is CASSPSTRVVEQFF. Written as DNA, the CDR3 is TGTGCCAGCTCGCCCTCTACGCGGGTAGTTGAGCAGTTCTTC.

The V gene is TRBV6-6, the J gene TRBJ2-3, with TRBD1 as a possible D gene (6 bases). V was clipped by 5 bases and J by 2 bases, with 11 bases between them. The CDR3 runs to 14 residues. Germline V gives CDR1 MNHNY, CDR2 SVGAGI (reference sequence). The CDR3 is CASSRRTDTDTQYF. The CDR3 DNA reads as TGTGCCAGCAGTCGCCGGACAGACACAGATACGCAGTATTTT.

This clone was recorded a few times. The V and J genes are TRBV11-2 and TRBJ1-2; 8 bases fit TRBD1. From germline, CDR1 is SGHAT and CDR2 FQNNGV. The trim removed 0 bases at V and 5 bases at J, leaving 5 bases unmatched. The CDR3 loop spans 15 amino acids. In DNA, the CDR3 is TGTGCCAGCAGCTTAGACCGACAGGGGTCTTATGGCTACACCTTC. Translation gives CASSLDRQGSYGYTF. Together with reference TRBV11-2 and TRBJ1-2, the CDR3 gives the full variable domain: EAGVAQSPRYKIIEKRQSVAFWCNPISGHATLYWYQQILGQGPKLLIQFQNNGVVDDSQLPKDRFSAERLKGVDSTLKIQPAKLEDSAVYLCASSLDRQGSYGYTFGSGTRLTVV.

The CDR3 DNA reads TGTGCCATAAGGACGGGAAATTCACCCCTCCACTTT. It encodes CAIRTGNSPLHF. This sequence joins TRBV10-3 and TRBJ1-6; D remains unclear. CDR3 length: 12 amino acids. Germline V gives CDR1 ENHRY, CDR2 SYGVKD. The germline V and J ends were trimmed by 9 bases and 7 bases, with 10 bases remaining between them.

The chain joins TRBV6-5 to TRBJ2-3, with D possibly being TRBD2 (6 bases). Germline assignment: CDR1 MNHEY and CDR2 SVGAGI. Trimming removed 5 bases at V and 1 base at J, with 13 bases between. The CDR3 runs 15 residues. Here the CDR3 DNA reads TGTGCCAGCAGTCGGGACTCTCTCGGCACAGATACGCAGTATTTT. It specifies CASSRDSLGTDTQYF.

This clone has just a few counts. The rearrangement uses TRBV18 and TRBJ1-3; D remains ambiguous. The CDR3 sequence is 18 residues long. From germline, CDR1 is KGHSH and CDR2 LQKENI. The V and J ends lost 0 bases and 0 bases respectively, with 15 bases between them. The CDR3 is CASSPPGLKVISGNTIYF. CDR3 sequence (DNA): TGTGCCAGCTCACCACCGGGCCTTAAGGTGATCTCTGGAAACACCATATATTTT.

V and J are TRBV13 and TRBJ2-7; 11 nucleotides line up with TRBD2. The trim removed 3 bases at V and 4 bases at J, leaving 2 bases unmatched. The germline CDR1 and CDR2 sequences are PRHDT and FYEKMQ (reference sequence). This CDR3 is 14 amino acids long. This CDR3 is CASSFGTSGYEQYF. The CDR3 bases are TGTGCCAGCAGCTTCGGGACTAGCGGATACGAGCAGTACTTC.

The CDR3 reads CASSPSNQLPTYEQYF. In DNA, the CDR3 is TGTGCCAGCAGCCCATCCAATCAACTCCCAACCTACGAGCAGTACTTC. This sequence joins TRBV6-6 and TRBJ2-7, with no clear D. The CDR3 is made up of 16 amino acids. Trimming removed 6 bases from V and 2 bases from J, with 20 bases in between. CDR1 MNHNY and CDR2 SVGAGI come from the germline V gene (reference sequence).

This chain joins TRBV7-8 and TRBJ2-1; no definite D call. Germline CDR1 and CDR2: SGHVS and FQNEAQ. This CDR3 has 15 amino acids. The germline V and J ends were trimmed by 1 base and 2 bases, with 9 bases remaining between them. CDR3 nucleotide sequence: TGTGCCAGCAGCTTAGGGGCACAACCCTACAATGAGCAGTTCTTC. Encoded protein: CASSLGAQPYNEQFF.

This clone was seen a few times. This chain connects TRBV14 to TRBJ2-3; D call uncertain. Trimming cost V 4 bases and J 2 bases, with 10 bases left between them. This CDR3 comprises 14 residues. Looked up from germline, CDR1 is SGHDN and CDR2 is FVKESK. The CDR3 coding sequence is TGTGCCAGCAGCCTCAAGGTCGACACAGATACGCAGTATTTT. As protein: CASSLKVDTDTQYF.

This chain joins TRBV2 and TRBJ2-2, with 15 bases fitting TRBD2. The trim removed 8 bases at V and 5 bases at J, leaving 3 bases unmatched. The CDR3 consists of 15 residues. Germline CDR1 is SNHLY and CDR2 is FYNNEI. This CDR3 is CASLGTSGRTGELFF. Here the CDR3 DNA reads TGTGCCAGCCTCGGGACTAGCGGGAGGACCGGGGAGCTGTTTTTT.

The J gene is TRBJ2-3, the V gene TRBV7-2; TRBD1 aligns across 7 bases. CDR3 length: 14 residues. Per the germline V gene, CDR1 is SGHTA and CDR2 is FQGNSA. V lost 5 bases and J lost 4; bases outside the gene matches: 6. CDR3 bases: TGTGCCAGCAGCAGGAGACAGGGACCAGATACGCAGTATTTT. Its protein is CASSRRQGPDTQYF.

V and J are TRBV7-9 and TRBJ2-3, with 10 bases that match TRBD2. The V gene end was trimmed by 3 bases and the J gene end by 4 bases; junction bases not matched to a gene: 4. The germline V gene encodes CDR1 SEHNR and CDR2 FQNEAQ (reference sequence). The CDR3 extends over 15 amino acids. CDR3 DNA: TGTGCCAGCAGCTTTATAGCGGGAGGCCCAGATACGCAGTATTTT. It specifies CASSFIAGGPDTQYF.

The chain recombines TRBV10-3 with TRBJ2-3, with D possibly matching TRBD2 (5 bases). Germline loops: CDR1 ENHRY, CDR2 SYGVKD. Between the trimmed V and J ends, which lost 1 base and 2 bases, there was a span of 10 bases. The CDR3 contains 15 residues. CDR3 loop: CAISEFTSPTDTQYF. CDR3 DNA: TGTGCCATCAGTGAGTTCACTAGTCCCACAGATACGCAGTATTTT.

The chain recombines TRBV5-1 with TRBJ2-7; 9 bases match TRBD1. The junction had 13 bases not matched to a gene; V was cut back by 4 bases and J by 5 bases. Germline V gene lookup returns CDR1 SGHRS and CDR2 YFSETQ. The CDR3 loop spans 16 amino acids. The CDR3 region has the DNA TGCGCCAGCAGCATAGATCCGGGACAGGGTATCAACGAGCAGTACTTC. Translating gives CASSIDPGQGINEQYF.

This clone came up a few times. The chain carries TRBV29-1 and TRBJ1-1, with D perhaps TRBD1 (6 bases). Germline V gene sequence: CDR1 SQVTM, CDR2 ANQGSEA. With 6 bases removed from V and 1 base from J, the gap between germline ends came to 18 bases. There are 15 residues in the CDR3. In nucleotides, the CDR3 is TGCAGCGTGACAGGCCGTGCGTCTGCGAACACTGAAGCTTTCTTT. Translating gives CSVTGRASANTEAFF.

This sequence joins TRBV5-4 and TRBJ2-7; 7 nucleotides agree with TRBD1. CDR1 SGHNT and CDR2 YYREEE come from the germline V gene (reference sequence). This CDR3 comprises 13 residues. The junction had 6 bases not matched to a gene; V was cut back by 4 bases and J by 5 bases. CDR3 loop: CASSVDREDEQYF. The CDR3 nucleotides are TGTGCCAGCAGCGTCGACAGGGAAGACGAGCAGTACTTC.

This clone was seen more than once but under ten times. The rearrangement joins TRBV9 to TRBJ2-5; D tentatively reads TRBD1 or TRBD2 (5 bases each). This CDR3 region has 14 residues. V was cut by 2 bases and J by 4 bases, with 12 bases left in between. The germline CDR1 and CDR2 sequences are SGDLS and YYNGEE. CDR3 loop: CASSVGVRGETQYF. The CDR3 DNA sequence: TGTGCCAGCAGCGTGGGGGTAAGGGGAGAGACCCAGTACTTC.

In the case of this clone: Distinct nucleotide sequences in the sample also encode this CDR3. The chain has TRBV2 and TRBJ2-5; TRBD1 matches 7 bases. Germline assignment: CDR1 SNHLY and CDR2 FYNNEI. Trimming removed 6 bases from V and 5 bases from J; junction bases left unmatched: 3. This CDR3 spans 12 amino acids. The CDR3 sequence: CASSRGQETQYF. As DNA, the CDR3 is TGTGCCAGCAGCCGGGGACAGGAGACCCAGTACTTC. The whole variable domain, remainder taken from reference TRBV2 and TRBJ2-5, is EPEVTQTPSHQVTQMGQEVILRCVPISNHLYFYWYRQILGQKVEFLVSFYNNEISEKSEIFDDQFSVERPDGSNFTLKIRSTKLEDSAMYFCASSRGQETQYFGPGTRLLVL.